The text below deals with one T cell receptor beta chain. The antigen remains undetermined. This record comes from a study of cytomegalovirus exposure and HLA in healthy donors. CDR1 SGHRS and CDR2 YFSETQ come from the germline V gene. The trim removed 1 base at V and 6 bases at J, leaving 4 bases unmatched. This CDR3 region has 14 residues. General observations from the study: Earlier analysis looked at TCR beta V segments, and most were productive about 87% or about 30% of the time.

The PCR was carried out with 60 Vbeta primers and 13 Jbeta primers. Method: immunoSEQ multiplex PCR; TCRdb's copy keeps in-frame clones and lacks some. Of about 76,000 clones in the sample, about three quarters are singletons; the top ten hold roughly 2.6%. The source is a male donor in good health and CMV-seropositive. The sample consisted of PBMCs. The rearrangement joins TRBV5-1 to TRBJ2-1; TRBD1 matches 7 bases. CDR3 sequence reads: CASSLTAGGNEQFF. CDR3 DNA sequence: TGCGCCAGCAGCTTGACGGCAGGGGGCAATGAGCAGTTCTTC.